Listed here is a single T cell receptor (beta chain). Its matching antigen is unknown. Per-sample assaying covered 85,000 to 100,000 TCR templates. The repertoire was sequenced with immunoSEQ multiplex PCR; TCRdb's copy has only in-frame clones and lacks some. Of around 100,000 clones listed, roughly 92% are singletons. This specimen belongs to a study of siplizumab effects on memory and regulatory T cells. The study, taken as a whole, reports: Unstimulated subsets contained matches for only a minor fraction of alloreactive clones. Sequences that were alloreactive and traceable to unstimulated CD4+ memory cells were significantly reduced by siplizumab. Apparently more diverse than memory cells, naive T cells also seemed major alloresponse contributors.

The CDR3 sequence is 14 residues long. Trimming at V came to 4 bases and at J to 4 bases, leaving 6 bases not matched to a gene. Germline values: CDR1 KGHSH, CDR2 LQKENI. The clonotype originates from a human donor in good health. V and J are TRBV18 and TRBJ1-2, with 7 bases matching TRBD1. Sequencing was performed on CD4+ T cells sorted from blood. The CDR3 region has the DNA TGTGCCAGCTCACTTTCCGGGACAGCCTATGGCTACACCTTC. Translating it yields CASSLSGTAYGYTF.